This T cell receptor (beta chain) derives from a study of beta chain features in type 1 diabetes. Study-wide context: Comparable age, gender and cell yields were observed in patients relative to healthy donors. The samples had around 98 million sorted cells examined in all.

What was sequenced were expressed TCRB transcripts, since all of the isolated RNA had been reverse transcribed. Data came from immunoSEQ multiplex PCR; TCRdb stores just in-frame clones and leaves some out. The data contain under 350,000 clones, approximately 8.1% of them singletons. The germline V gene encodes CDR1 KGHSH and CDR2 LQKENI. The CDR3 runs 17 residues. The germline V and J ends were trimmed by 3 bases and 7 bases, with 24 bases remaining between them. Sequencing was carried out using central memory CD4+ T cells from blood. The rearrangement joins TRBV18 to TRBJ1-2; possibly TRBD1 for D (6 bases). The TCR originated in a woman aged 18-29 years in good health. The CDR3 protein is CASSPFGTQPSRGGYTF. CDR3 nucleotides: TGTGCCAGCTCACCTTTCGGGACCCAACCCAGCAGGGGTGGCTACACCTTC.